This T cell receptor (beta chain) was profiled in a study of T-cell memory formation after mild COVID-19. Findings and caveats of the study: Largely, contracting CD4+ clones fell within CM and EM, and contracting CD8+ clones within EMRA. Pre-infection memory already had some responding clones, implying cross-reactive memory joined.

One entry per CDR3 protein, called by TCRdb with MiXCR from the 5' RACE reads. The table includes under 450,000 distinct CDR3 sequences, approximately 14% detected once. V shed 1 base and J shed 0 bases, with 8 bases lying between them. Germline V gives CDR1 SGHTA, CDR2 FQGTGA. The CDR3 covers 15 residues. On this clonotype itself: Its antigen is still unknown.

Sample: PBMCs or a T cell subset sorted from them (not recorded which). The rearrangement joins TRBV7-3 to TRBJ2-3; maybe TRBD2 (6 bases). The clonotype comes from a man between 18 and 35 years old who had mild COVID-19 (a few samples of this study predate the infection). Cell type and time point are not known. CDR3: CASSLIAASTDTQYF. The CDR3 bases are TGTGCCAGCAGCTTAATAGCGGCGAGCACAGATACGCAGTATTTT.